The clone carrying this TCR beta chain was counted once. The antigen remains undetermined. The sample is drawn from a study of lymphopenia after photon versus proton radiotherapy. Overall study results and limits: In patients who died, overall survival fell as post-nadir TCR diversity dropped more. Relative stability marked proton patients; photon patients lost diversity and naive cells.

V was pared by 4 bases and J by 0 bases, with 23 bases between. CDR3 length: 19 residues. Per germline, CDR1 SGDLS and CDR2 YYNGEE. Sequencing was performed with immunoSEQ multiplex PCR; in TCRdb, only in-frame clones are kept and a portion is missing. The profile shows fewer than 70,000 clones, 75% to 90% of them singletons. This clonotype was sampled from a man aged 80 or over with esophageal cancer. The material sequenced was peripheral blood, taken from a patient treated with proton-based radiotherapy. The chain employs TRBV9 and TRBJ2-1, with D perhaps TRBD1 or TRBD2 (5 bases each). The CDR3, as DNA: TGTGCCAGCAGCCCCACCGGGACCCCTCCCTTTAGCTCCTACAATGAGCAGTTCTTC. It encodes CASSPTGTPPFSSYNEQFF.